The text below deals with one T cell receptor (beta chain). Antigen unknown. The record originates from a study of cytomegalovirus exposure and HLA in healthy donors. This PCR relied on a set of 60 Vbeta primers and 13 Jbeta primers. Original methodology: About 11 million of tens of millions of unique TCR beta chains were shared, per a later count. Method: immunoSEQ multiplex PCR; TCRdb's copy keeps in-frame clones and lacks some. V and J calls plus clone size are reproduced from that table; the DNA served to infer D and trimming. The sample includes tens of thousands of clones, approximately 63% of them seen just once. Whole-study results and caveats: Donor immune exposure was known only as CMV serostatus.

Germline CDR1 MDHEN, CDR2 SYDVKM. V dropped 5 bases and J dropped 3 bases, with 10 bases sitting between them. The CDR3 is 13 residues long. V is TRBV28 and J is TRBJ1-2; no definite D call. The sequencing sample was made of PBMCs. The TCR sequence derives from a woman aged 60-75 years in good health and CMV-seropositive. CDR3 bases: TGTGCCAGCAGTCCCTTATCCTACTATGGCTACACCTTC. Its translation: CASSPLSYYGYTF.